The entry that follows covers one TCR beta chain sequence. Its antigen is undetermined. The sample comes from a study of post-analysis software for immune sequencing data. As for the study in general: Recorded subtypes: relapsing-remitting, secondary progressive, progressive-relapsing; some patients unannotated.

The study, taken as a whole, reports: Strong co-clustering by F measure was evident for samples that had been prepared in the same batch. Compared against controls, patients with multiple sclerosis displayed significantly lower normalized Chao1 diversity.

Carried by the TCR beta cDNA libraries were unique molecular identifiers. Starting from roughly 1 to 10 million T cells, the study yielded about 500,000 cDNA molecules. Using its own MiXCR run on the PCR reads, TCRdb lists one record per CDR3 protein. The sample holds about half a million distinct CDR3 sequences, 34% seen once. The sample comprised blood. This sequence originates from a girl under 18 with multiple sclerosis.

CDR3 in DNA: TGTGCCAGCAGTGAAACCCCAGGGACTGGGGCCAACGTCCTGACTTTC. This translates into CASSETPGTGANVLTF. The chain has TRBV12-3 or TRBV12-4 and TRBJ2-6; weak D call: TRBD1 (5 bases). The germline V and J ends were trimmed by 5 bases and 2 bases, with 13 bases remaining between them. This CDR3 spans 16 amino acids.